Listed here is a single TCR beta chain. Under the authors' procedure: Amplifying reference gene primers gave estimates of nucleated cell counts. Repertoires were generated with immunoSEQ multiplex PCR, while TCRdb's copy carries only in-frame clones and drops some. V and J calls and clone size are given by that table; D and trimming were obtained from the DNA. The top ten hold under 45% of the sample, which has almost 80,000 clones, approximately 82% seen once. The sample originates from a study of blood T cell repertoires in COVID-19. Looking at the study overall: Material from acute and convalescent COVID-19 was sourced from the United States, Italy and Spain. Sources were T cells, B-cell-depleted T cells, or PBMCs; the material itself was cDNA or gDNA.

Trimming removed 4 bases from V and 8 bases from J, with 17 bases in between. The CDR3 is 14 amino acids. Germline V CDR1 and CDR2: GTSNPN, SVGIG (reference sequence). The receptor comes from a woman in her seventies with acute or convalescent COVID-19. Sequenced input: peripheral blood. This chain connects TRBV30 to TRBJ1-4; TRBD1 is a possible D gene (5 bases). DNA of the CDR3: TGTGCCTGGATGGCCGGGGGGTTGAGGGAAAAACTGTTTTTT. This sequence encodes CAWMAGGLREKLFF.